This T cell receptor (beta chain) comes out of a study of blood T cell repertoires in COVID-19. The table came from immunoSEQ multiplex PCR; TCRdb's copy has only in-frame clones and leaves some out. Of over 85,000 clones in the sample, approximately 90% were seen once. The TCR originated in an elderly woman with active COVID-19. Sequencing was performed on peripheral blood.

Here the CDR3 reads CASSTGLAGGSLGNEQFF. The CDR3 DNA follows: TGTGCCAGCAGCACGGGACTAGCGGGAGGCTCCCTGGGGAATGAGCAGTTCTTC. V usage is TRBV5-4 and J usage is TRBJ2-1, with 15 bases that match TRBD2. In germline, CDR1 is SGHNT, CDR2 YYREEE (reference sequence). V dropped 4 bases and J dropped 7; count of bases not matched to a gene: 12. This CDR3 has 18 residues.